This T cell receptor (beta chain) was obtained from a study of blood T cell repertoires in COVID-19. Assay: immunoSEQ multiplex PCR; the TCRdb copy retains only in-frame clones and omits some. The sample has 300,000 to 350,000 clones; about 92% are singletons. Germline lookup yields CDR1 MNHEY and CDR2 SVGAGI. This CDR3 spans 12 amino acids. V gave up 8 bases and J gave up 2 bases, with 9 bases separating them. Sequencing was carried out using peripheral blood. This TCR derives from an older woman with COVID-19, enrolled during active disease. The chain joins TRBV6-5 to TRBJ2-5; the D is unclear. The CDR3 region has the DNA TGTGCCAGCGGCTTTTCACAAGAGACCCAGTACTTC. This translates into CASGFSQETQYF.